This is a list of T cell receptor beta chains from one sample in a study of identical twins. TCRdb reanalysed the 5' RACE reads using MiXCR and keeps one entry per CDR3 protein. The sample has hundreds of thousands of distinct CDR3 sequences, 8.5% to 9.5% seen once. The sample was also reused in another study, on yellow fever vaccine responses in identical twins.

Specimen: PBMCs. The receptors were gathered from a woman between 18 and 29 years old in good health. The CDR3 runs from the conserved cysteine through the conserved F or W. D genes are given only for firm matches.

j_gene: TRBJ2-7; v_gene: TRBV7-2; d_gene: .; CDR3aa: CASRSRVGKNSYEQYF
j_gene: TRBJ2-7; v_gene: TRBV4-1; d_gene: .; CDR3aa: CASSQVETSQYEQYF
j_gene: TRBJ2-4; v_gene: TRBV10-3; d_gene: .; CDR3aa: CAISGAGAKNIQYF
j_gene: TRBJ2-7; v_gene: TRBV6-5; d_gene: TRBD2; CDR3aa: CASRYRAGLAGDYEQYF
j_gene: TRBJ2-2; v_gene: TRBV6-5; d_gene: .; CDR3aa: CASSYSGASNTGELFF
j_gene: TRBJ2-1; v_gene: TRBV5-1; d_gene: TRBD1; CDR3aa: CASSSTPPGQNNEQFF
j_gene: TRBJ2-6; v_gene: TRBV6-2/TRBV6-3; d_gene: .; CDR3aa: CASRTPGVNSGANVLTF
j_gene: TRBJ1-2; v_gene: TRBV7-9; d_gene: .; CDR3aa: CASSLSFDGYTF
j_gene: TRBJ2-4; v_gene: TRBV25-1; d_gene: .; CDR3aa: CASSEYAGTRNIQYF
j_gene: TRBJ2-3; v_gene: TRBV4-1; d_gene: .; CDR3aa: CASSTARHLNTQYF
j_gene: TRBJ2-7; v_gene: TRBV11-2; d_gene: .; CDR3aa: CASSPVGGPDSYEQYF
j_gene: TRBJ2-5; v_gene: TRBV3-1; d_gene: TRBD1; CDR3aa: CASSKPSLQGETQYF
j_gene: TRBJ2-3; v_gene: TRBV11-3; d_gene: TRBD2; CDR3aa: CASSRGLAGDEDTQYF
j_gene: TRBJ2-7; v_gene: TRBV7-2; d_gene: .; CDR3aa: CASSLERVSYEQYF
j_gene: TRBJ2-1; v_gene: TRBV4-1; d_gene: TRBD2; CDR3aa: CASSPLPPTSGNEQFF
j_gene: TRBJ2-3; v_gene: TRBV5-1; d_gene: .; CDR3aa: CATHGRAPLTDTQYF
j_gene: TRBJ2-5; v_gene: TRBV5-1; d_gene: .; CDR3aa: CASSNAGETQYF
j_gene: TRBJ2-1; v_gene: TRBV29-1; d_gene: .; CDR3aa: CSVEDWVRTAYNEQFF
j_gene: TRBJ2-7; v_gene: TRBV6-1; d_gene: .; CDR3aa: CASSPTGAGLGEQYF
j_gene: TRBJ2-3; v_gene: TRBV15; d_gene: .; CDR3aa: CATSRDKTRATDTQYF
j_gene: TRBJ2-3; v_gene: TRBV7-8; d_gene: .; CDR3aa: CASSAQLISTDTQYF
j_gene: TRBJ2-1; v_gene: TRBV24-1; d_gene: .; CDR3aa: CATSDFRRDEQFF
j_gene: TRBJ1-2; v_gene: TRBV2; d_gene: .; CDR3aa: CASSEFSNYGYTF